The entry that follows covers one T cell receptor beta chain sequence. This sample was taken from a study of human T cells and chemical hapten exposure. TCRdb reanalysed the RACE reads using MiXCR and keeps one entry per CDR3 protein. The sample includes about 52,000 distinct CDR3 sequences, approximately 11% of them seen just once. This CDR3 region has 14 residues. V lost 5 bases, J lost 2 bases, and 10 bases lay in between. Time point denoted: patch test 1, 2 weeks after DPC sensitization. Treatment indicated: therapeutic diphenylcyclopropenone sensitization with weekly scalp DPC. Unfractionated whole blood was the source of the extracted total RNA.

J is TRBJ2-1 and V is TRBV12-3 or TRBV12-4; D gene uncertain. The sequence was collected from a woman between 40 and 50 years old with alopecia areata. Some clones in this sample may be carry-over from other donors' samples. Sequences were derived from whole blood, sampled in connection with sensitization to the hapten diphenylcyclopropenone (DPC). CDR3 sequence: CASSPQAAYNEQFF. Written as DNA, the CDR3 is TGTGCCAGCAGTCCCCAAGCAGCCTACAATGAGCAGTTCTTC.